The 18 T cell receptor beta chains given below trace back to one sample, sequenced in a study of radiation and T cells in renal cell carcinoma. The protocol was immunoSEQ multiplex PCR, while the TCRdb copy is restricted to in-frame clones and leaves out a portion. The repertoire holds roughly 140,000 clones, with roughly 87% as singletons. Time point noted: blood 2 weeks post-SBRT. Treatment reported: 15 Gy SBRT to primary tumor, nephrectomy 4 weeks later. The material was blood, obtained from a patient whose treatment included radiotherapy and nephrectomy. These receptors were taken from a woman aged 45-59 years with renal cell carcinoma.

There are a few counts of this clone. The V gene is TRBV7-2, the J gene TRBJ2-7; 12 nucleotides line up with TRBD2. CDR1 and CDR2 (germline): SGHTA, FQGNSA. J was trimmed by 6 bases and V by 5 bases; bases with no gene match: 11. The CDR3 has 16 amino acids. CDR3 sequence reads: CASSPSSGGASLEQYF. In DNA, the CDR3 is TGTGCCAGCAGCCCCTCTAGCGGGGGGGCCTCTCTCGAGCAGTACTTC.

This clone was seen just once. The genes are TRBV19 and TRBJ1-2; 8 bases fit TRBD1. CDR1 and CDR2 from the germline V gene are LNHDA and SQIVND (reference sequence). The CDR3 runs 15 residues. V lost 4 bases, J lost 2 bases, and 6 bases stayed unmatched. CDR3 nucleotides: TGTGCCAGTAGTAGGGGGGACAGGCGCAACTATGGCTACACCTTC. It codes for CASSRGDRRNYGYTF.

The rearrangement links TRBV5-1 to TRBJ1-4; 7 nucleotides agree with TRBD1. This CDR3 comprises 16 residues. The germline V gene has CDR1 SGHRS and CDR2 YFSETQ. V shed 2 bases and J 0 bases; nucleotides not matched to a gene: 4. The CDR3: CASSLGGGTTNEKLFF. The CDR3 DNA reads TGCGCCAGCAGCTTAGGGGGCGGTACAACTAATGAAAAACTGTTTTTT.

The V gene is TRBV19, the J gene TRBJ1-2, with D tentatively TRBD1 (6 bases). CDR1 is LNHDA, CDR2 SQIVND, per germline (reference sequence). The V and J ends lost 5 bases and 6 bases respectively, with 13 bases between them. The CDR3 loop spans 13 amino acids. The CDR3 sequence is CASSYRVSDGYTF. In DNA form, the CDR3 reads TGTGCCAGTAGTTACAGGGTTTCGGATGGCTACACCTTC.

The chain is built from TRBV16 and TRBJ1-1, with D hard to call. The CDR3 sequence is 15 residues long. V shed 0 bases and J shed 1 base, with 9 bases lying between them. CDR1 is KGHSY, CDR2 FQNENV, per germline. DNA of the CDR3: TGTGCCAGCAGCCAATCCGTCCCATCGAACACTGAAGCTTTCTTT. Its translation is CASSQSVPSNTEAFF.

The chain couples TRBV5-8 to TRBJ2-4; D not certain. Trimming removed 0 bases from V and 0 bases from J, with 10 bases in between. The germline CDR1 and CDR2 sequences are SGHTS and YDEGEE. The CDR3 has 16 residues. The CDR3 sequence: CASSLGQLLAKNIQYF. The CDR3 DNA reads as TGTGCCAGCAGCTTGGGCCAGCTGCTAGCCAAAAACATTCAGTACTTC.

This clone was seen once. The chain links TRBV6-5 to TRBJ2-5; D is possibly TRBD1 (5 bases). This CDR3 region has 11 residues. V dropped 8 bases and J dropped 7 bases, with 11 bases sitting between them. Germline CDR1 and CDR2: MNHEY and SVGAGI. For the CDR3, the DNA is TGTGCCAGCCAGGGTCCCGGGACCCAGTACTTC. It yields the protein CASQGPGTQYF.

V gene TRBV28 combines with J gene TRBJ1-6; D is unresolved. Germline-derived CDR1 and CDR2 are MDHEN and SYDVKM. V was shortened by 3 bases and J by 1 base, with 10 bases between the two germline ends. CDR3 length: 16 residues. CDR3 sequence (DNA): TGTGCCAGCAGTTTGGGCCTCGGATCCTATAATTCACCCCTCCACTTT. This translates into CASSLGLGSYNSPLHF.

The chain combines TRBV19 with TRBJ2-3; 15 bases map to TRBD2. With 5 bases clipped from V and 5 bases from J, the junction kept 8 bases outside the gene matches. Looked up from germline, CDR1 is LNHDA and CDR2 is SQIVND (reference sequence). The length of the CDR3 is 17 residues. The CDR3 loop reads CASSFRTSGGVVDTQYF. The CDR3 bases are TGTGCCAGTAGTTTCAGGACTAGCGGGGGGGTAGTAGATACGCAGTATTTT.

The genes are TRBV18 and TRBJ2-2; no clear D gene. The V end lost 2 bases, the J end lost 1 base, and 11 bases lay between the germline ends. The germline V gene has CDR1 KGHSH and CDR2 LQKENI. The CDR3 covers 16 residues. The CDR3 DNA follows: TGTGCCAGCTCACCATTTCCGCTTTTGAACACCGGGGAGCTGTTTTTT. Protein sequence: CASSPFPLLNTGELFF.

V usage is TRBV2 and J usage is TRBJ2-2; D is ambiguous. Germline V gives CDR1 SNHLY, CDR2 FYNNEI. V was cut by 6 bases and J by 7 bases, with 9 bases left in between. CDR3 length: 12 amino acids. The CDR3 here is CASRDGGGELFF. The CDR3 DNA sequence: TGTGCCAGCAGGGATGGCGGCGGGGAGCTGTTTTTT.

CDR3: CASSSGGASYNSPLHF. The CDR3 DNA reads as TGTGCCAGCAGCTCCGGGGGCGCATCCTATAATTCACCCCTCCACTTT. The J gene is TRBJ1-6, the V gene TRBV7-8; a possible D gene is TRBD1 (6 bases). The germline V gene encodes CDR1 SGHVS and CDR2 FQNEAQ. Trimming removed 4 bases at V and 1 base at J, with 11 bases between. The CDR3 contains 16 residues.

The V call is TRBV11-2, the J call TRBJ1-2; D uncertain. Germline-derived CDR1 and CDR2 are SGHAT and FQNNGV. The CDR3 is 13 residues long. With 3 bases removed from V and 1 base from J, the gap between germline ends came to 6 bases. The CDR3 loop reads CASSLYSNYGYTF. The CDR3 DNA reads as TGTGCCAGCAGCTTGTACAGTAACTATGGCTACACCTTC.

The chain recombines TRBV6-1 with TRBJ2-3; D unclear. The CDR3 totals 13 residues. Germline lookup yields CDR1 MNHNS and CDR2 SASEGT. V lost 8 bases, J lost 1 base, and 10 bases lay in between. The CDR3 bases are TGTGCCAGCGCCCCTCCCGGCACAGATACGCAGTATTTT. It yields the protein CASAPPGTDTQYF.

The chain joins TRBV6-5 to TRBJ1-3; D is unresolved. V was cut by 6 bases and J by 0 bases, with 12 bases left in between. This CDR3 is 15 amino acids long. CDR1 and CDR2 from the germline V gene are MNHEY and SVGAGI. For the CDR3, the DNA is TGTGCCAGCAGGGAGAACCTGTTCTCTGGAAACACCATATATTTT. The encoded protein is CASRENLFSGNTIYF.

V and J are TRBV6-7 and TRBJ2-2; a weak D match, TRBD1 (6 bases). TRBV6-7 is an ORF, and what it does is uncertain. V lost 11 bases and J 0 bases, leaving 10 bases between the germline ends. The CDR3 spans 13 residues. Here the CDR3 DNA reads TGTGCCTCAGGGGCGGCGAACACCGGGGAGCTGTTTTTT. Amino acids: CASGAANTGELFF.

V and J are TRBV6-5 and TRBJ1-1, with D hard to call. Germline V gene sequence: CDR1 MNHEY, CDR2 SVGAGI. The CDR3 is 14 residues long. V shed 2 bases and J shed 1 base, with 8 bases lying between them. The CDR3 spells CASSYRLGNTEAFF. CDR3 nucleotide sequence: TGTGCCAGCAGTTACCGCTTGGGGAACACTGAAGCTTTCTTT.

This chain links TRBV18 with TRBJ2-5, with TRBD2 as a possible D gene (6 bases). Germline V gene lookup returns CDR1 KGHSH and CDR2 LQKENI. V dropped 0 bases and J dropped 2 bases, with 19 bases sitting between them. This CDR3 spans 18 amino acids. CDR3 bases: TGTGCCAGCTCACCACCTCTCGAGCGGAGGGAGGAACAAGAGACCCAGTACTTC. Translating it yields CASSPPLERREEQETQYF.